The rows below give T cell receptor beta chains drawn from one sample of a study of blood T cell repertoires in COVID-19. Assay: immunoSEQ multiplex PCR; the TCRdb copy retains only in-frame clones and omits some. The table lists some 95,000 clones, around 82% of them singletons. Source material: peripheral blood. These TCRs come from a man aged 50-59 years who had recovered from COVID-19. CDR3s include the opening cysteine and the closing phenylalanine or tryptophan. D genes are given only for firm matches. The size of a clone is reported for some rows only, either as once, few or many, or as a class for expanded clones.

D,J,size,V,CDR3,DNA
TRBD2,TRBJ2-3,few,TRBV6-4,CASSRLAGGPDTQYF,TGTGCCAGCAGTCGACTAGCGGGGGGGCCAGATACGCAGTATTTT
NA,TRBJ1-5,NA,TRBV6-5,CASSSPDQPQHF,TGTGCCAGCAGTTCCCCGGATCAGCCCCAGCATTTT
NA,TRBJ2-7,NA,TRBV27,CASSLQGRVGEQYF,TGTGCCAGCAGTTTACAGGGGCGGGTGGGGGAGCAGTACTTC
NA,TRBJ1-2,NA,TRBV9,CASSVAGEGSRYGYTF,TGTGCCAGCAGCGTAGCGGGGGAGGGATCGAGGTATGGCTACACCTTC
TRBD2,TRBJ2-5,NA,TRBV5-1,CASSLGLIEPETQYF,TGCGCCAGCAGCCTGGGACTAATCGAACCAGAGACCCAGTACTTC
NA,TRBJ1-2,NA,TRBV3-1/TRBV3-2,CASSQDIYGYTF,TGTGCCAGCAGCCAAGACATCTATGGCTACACCTTC
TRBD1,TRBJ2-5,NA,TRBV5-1,CASSLGGQTQETQYF,TGCGCCAGCAGCTTGGGGGGACAGACACAAGAGACCCAGTACTTC
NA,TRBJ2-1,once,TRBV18,CASSPSQVEQFF,TGTGCCAGCTCACCCTCCCAGGTCGAGCAGTTCTTC
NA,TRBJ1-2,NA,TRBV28,CASDSGTF,TGTGCCAGCGATTCGGGGACCTTC
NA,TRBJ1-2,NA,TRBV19,CASSIGAGGYTF,TGTGCCAGTAGTATAGGGGCAGGTGGCTACACCTTC
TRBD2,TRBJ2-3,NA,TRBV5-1,CASSLTTSGGSSTDTQYF,TGCGCCAGCAGCTTGACGACTAGCGGGGGCTCTAGCACAGATACGCAGTATTTT
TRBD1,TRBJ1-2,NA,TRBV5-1,CASSLQTGDYGYTF,TGCGCCAGCAGCTTGCAAACAGGGGACTATGGCTACACCTTC
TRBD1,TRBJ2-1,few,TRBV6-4,CARTRDRGLVNEQFF,TGTGCCAGGACACGTGACAGGGGCCTTGTCAATGAGCAGTTCTTC
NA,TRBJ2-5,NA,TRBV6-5,CASSYSSGITQETQYF,TGTGCCAGCAGTTACTCTAGCGGAATAACTCAAGAGACCCAGTACTTC
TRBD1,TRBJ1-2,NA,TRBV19,CASSTGTGSYGYTF,TGTGCCAGTAGTACGGGGACAGGCAGCTATGGCTACACCTTC